One sample yielded the 32 T cell receptor beta chains listed below, sequenced in a study of blood T cell repertoires in COVID-19 (dated by TCRdb to the early 2020s). Library prep was done by the immunoSEQ multiplex PCR assay. TCRdb re-hosts the immuneACCESS table, in-frame sequences only. Its copies lack some clones; in the studies checked, an unresolved V gene accounts for under half of them, and the cause for the rest is not known. The sample yields hundreds of thousands of clones; 70% to 85% were counted once. Around 9.6% of the sample is in the top ten clones. Source material: peripheral blood. All receptors derive from a woman older than 75 with acute or convalescent COVID-19.

This clone has just one count. This chain connects TRBV3-1 (or the pseudogene TRBV3-2) to TRBJ1-5; 7 bases map to TRBD1. The CDR3 spans 17 residues. Unmatched junction bases numbered 10, after V lost 0 bases and J lost 5 bases. Looked up from germline, CDR1 is LGHDT and CDR2 is YNNKEL (reference sequence). CDR3 in DNA: TGTGCCAGCAGCCAAGATAAAGGGGGCGCAGGGGATCAGCCCCAGCATTTT. This sequence encodes CASSQDKGGAGDQPQHF.

The chain joins TRBV10-2 to TRBJ2-3; the match to TRBD2 covers 10 bases. Trimming removed 3 bases from V and 2 bases from J; junction bases left unmatched: 14. This CDR3 comprises 19 residues. Germline V gives CDR1 WSHSY, CDR2 SAAADI. This CDR3 is CASSEGSGGAPPITDTQYF. CDR3 bases: TGCGCCAGCAGTGAAGGAAGCGGGGGGGCCCCCCCAATCACAGATACGCAGTATTTT.

This clone was observed once. This chain joins TRBV7-9 and TRBJ2-5; 9 nucleotides agree with TRBD2. After removal of 5 bases from V and 1 base from J, the junction contained 11 bases not matched to a gene. The CDR3 is made up of 17 amino acids. Germline CDR1 SEHNR, CDR2 FQNEAQ (reference sequence). The CDR3 DNA follows: TGTGCCAGCAGCCCCGGGGGTAGCGGGGGCTTCCAAGAGACCCAGTACTTC. It specifies CASSPGGSGGFQETQYF.

The gene calls are TRBV19 and TRBJ1-4; 8 positions match TRBD1. The CDR3 covers 14 residues. V dropped 5 bases and J dropped 8; count of bases not matched to a gene: 7. Germline V gives CDR1 LNHDA, CDR2 SQIVND (reference sequence). CDR3 in DNA: TGTGCCAGTAGTTCGACAGGGGAGAGGGAAAAACTGTTTTTT. It is translated as CASSSTGEREKLFF.

V usage is TRBV7-9 and J usage is TRBJ2-7; 8 positions agree with TRBD1. This CDR3 region has 14 residues. Trimming removed 5 bases from V and 7 bases from J; junction bases left unmatched: 10. CDR1 is SEHNR and CDR2 is FQNEAQ in the germline V gene (reference sequence). The CDR3 DNA sequence: TGTGCCAGCAGCCCCCGACAGGGGATGGTGGAGCAGTACTTC. Amino acid sequence: CASSPRQGMVEQYF.

This clone was seen once. The rearrangement links TRBV19 to TRBJ1-1; 9 nucleotides agree with TRBD1. J lost 0 bases, V lost 5 bases, and 7 bases had no gene match. Germline V CDR1 and CDR2: LNHDA, SQIVND (reference sequence). This CDR3 is 16 amino acids long. Written as DNA, the CDR3 is TGTGCCAGTAGTCCCCGGACAGGGGTCTTGAACACTGAAGCTTTCTTT. Its translation is CASSPRTGVLNTEAFF. Full variable domain (rest looked up from reference TRBV19 and TRBJ1-1): DGGITQSPKYLFRKEGQNVTLSCEQNLNHDAMYWYRQDPGQGLRLIYYSQIVNDFQKGDIAEGYSVSREKKESFPLTVTSAQKNPTAFYLCASSPRTGVLNTEAFFGQGTRLTVV.

In DNA, the CDR3 is TGTGCCAGCAGACCCCCGAGGGCCGACTATGGCTACACCTTC. Translated: CASRPPRADYGYTF. The chain is built from TRBV28 and TRBJ1-2, with D uncertain. V lost 6 bases and J lost 3, with 14 bases in between. The CDR3 consists of 14 residues. Looked up from germline, CDR1 is MDHEN and CDR2 is SYDVKM.

The V gene is TRBV27, the J gene TRBJ2-7; 11 nucleotides agree with TRBD1. Unmatched junction bases numbered 8, after V lost 6 bases and J lost 4 bases. CDR3 length: 15 residues. Germline assignment: CDR1 MNHEY and CDR2 SMNVEV (reference sequence). CDR3 region: CASSRWTGGLYEQYF. CDR3 coding DNA: TGTGCCAGCAGCCGCTGGACAGGGGGCCTGTACGAGCAGTACTTC.

The CDR3: CASSLAAAGRVGEESPLHF. CDR3 bases: TGTGCCAGCAGCTTAGCGGCGGCGGGTAGGGTAGGTGAAGAGTCACCCCTCCACTTT. The gene calls are TRBV7-6 and TRBJ1-6; D uncertain. There are 19 residues in the CDR3. The V end was cut by 0 bases, the J end by 10 bases, with 25 bases between. CDR1 and CDR2 (germline): SGHVS, FNYEAQ.

The chain recombines TRBV2 with TRBJ1-3; possible D gene TRBD1, 6 bases. CDR3 length: 13 residues. Trimming shortened V by 5 bases and J by 9 bases, and 14 bases separated the two germline ends. Germline CDR1 is SNHLY and CDR2 is FYNNEI. The CDR3 region is CASSPRQESTIYF. Here the CDR3 DNA reads TGTGCCAGCAGTCCACGACAGGAAAGCACCATATATTTT.

This clone was seen a single time. The V gene is TRBV3-1 (or the pseudogene TRBV3-2), the J gene TRBJ1-2; D gene unclear. Germline V gene data show CDR1 as LGHDT and CDR2 as YNNKEL (reference sequence). Trimming took 3 bases from V and 6 from J, leaving 14 bases between them. This CDR3 contains 14 residues. The chain's CDR3 is CASSHREGRDGYTF. The CDR3 nucleotides are TGTGCCAGCAGCCACCGAGAGGGTAGGGATGGCTACACCTTC.

The table lists this clone with a count of one. CDR3 residues: CASSSGTGNSYEQYF. The CDR3 DNA sequence: TGCGCCAGCAGCTCCGGGACAGGGAACTCCTACGAGCAGTACTTC. V usage is TRBV4-1 and J usage is TRBJ2-7, with 9 bases matching TRBD1. The CDR3 is made up of 15 amino acids. Trimming at V came to 5 bases and at J to 0 bases, leaving 5 bases not matched to a gene. Germline V gene sequence: CDR1 MGHRA, CDR2 YSYEKL.

The CDR3 protein is CASSPGTSKGEEQFF. The CDR3 coding sequence is TGTGCCAGCAGTCCAGGGACTAGTAAGGGTGAGGAGCAGTTCTTC. This chain uses TRBV6-6 with TRBJ2-1; 8 nucleotides line up with TRBD2. CDR3 length equals 15 residues. V gave up 5 bases and J gave up 10 bases; unmatched junction bases: 13. CDR1 is MNHNY, CDR2 SVGAGI, per germline (reference sequence).

The rearrangement uses TRBV5-5 and TRBJ1-2; tentatively, D is TRBD1 (5 bases). The CDR3 is 14 amino acids. V lost 3 bases and J lost 8, with 17 bases in between. From germline, CDR1 is SGHKS and CDR2 YYEKEE (reference sequence). The DNA for the CDR3 is TGTGCCAGCAGCTGGGAGGTGGGGTCAGGGGGCTACACCTTC. Translating it yields CASSWEVGSGGYTF.

This clone showed up just once. The J gene is TRBJ1-6, the V gene TRBV11-2, with D perhaps TRBD1 (6 bases). From germline, CDR1 is SGHAT and CDR2 FQNNGV. Trimming removed 5 bases from V and 2 bases from J, with 16 bases in between. CDR3 size: 17 residues. CDR3 DNA: TGTGCCAGCAGCCCCTGGGGGGGCAGGACCTATAATTCACCCCTCCACTTT. Amino acids: CASSPWGGRTYNSPLHF.

The chain joins TRBV9 to TRBJ1-2, with D uncertain. The CDR3 extends over 15 amino acids. The V and J ends lost 4 bases and 0 bases respectively, with 13 bases between them. CDR1 and CDR2 (germline): SGDLS, YYNGEE. CDR3 protein: CASSSQYQANYGYTF. The CDR3 DNA is TGTGCCAGCAGCAGTCAGTACCAAGCTAACTATGGCTACACCTTC. Supplemented by reference TRBV9 and TRBJ1-2, the full variable domain reads DSGVTQTPKHLITATGQRVTLRCSPRSGDLSVYWYQQSLDQGLQFLIQYYNGEERAKGNILERFSAQQFPDLHSELNLSSLELGDSALYFCASSSQYQANYGYTFGSGTRLTVV.

The V gene is TRBV18, the J gene TRBJ2-7; 7 bases match TRBD1. This CDR3 spans 12 amino acids. Trimming cost V 4 bases and J 10 bases; bases outside gene matches: 7. Germline lookup yields CDR1 KGHSH and CDR2 LQKENI. CDR3 amino acids: CASSQNRGGQYF. The DNA for the CDR3 is TGTGCCAGCTCACAGAACAGGGGTGGACAGTACTTC.

The J gene is TRBJ2-2, the V gene TRBV6-1; D gene unclear. V was shortened by 4 bases and J by 6 bases, with 21 bases between the two germline ends. The germline V gene encodes CDR1 MNHNS and CDR2 SASEGT. The CDR3 runs 17 residues. The CDR3 coding sequence is TGTGCCAGCAGTGGTACGACCGGGTCCTCGGCCTCCGGGGAGCTGTTTTTT. Amino acids: CASSGTTGSSASGELFF.

In DNA form, the CDR3 reads TGTGCCAGCTCATCGGGACAGGGACAAGAGACCCAGTACTTC. Protein sequence: CASSSGQGQETQYF. The V and J genes are TRBV18 and TRBJ2-5, with 9 bases identical to TRBD1. The V gene's germline CDR1 is KGHSH and CDR2 LQKENI. This CDR3 has 14 residues. Unmatched junction bases numbered 3, after V lost 5 bases and J lost 2 bases.

The V call is TRBV28, the J call TRBJ1-5; TRBD1 might be the D (6 bases). V lost 4 bases and J 5 bases, leaving 15 bases between the germline ends. This CDR3 has 15 amino acids. CDR1 and CDR2 from the germline V gene are MDHEN and SYDVKM. CDR3 protein: CASSSHRVGDQPQHF. The CDR3 DNA reads TGTGCCAGCAGTTCTCACAGGGTGGGGGATCAGCCCCAGCATTTT.

The genes are TRBV19 and TRBJ2-2; TRBD2 agrees at 8 bases. The CDR3 is 15 residues long. Germline V lookup: CDR1 LNHDA, CDR2 SQIVND (reference sequence). The V segment lost 5 bases and the J segment 4 bases; nucleotides outside the gene matches: 6. CDR3 residues: CASSSRTSPTGELFF. The CDR3 nucleotides are TGTGCCAGTAGTTCCCGGACTAGCCCCACCGGGGAGCTGTTTTTT.

The table lists this clone with a few counts. The rearrangement links TRBV7-9 to TRBJ1-2; D is unclear. With 5 bases removed from V and 5 bases from J, the gap between germline ends came to 24 bases. This CDR3 region has 17 residues. Per the germline V gene, CDR1 is SEHNR and CDR2 is FQNEAQ (reference sequence). In DNA, the CDR3 is TGTGCCAGCAGCCCGGACTTGGCCAGGAGAGTCCCATATGGCTACACCTTC. Translated, it gives CASSPDLARRVPYGYTF.

The table lists this clone with a few counts. The chain recombines TRBV30 with TRBJ1-5; the match to TRBD1 covers 8 bases. Germline V gene lookup returns CDR1 GTSNPN and CDR2 SVGIG (reference sequence). The CDR3 has 16 residues. With 1 base clipped from V and 5 bases from J, the junction kept 10 bases outside the gene matches. The CDR3 bases are TGTGCCTGGAGTGCGGCGGGCAGGGGGCTTGATCAGCCCCAGCATTTT. Protein product: CAWSAAGRGLDQPQHF. Drawing the rest from reference TRBV30 and TRBJ1-5, the complete variable domain is SQTIHQWPATLVQPVGSPLSLECTVEGTSNPNLYWYRQAAGRGLQLLFYSVGIGQISSEVPQNLSASRPQDRQFILSSKKLLLSDSGFYLCAWSAAGRGLDQPQHFGDGTRLSIL.

This clone was seen just once. The chain employs TRBV5-4 and TRBJ2-5; D is uncertain. Trimming pared 0 bases from V and 5 bases from J, leaving 11 bases between. Germline values: CDR1 SGHNT, CDR2 YYREEE (reference sequence). This CDR3 region has 14 residues. The CDR3 DNA is TGTGCCAGCAGCTTGGCCTCGAGCGTGGAGACCCAGTACTTC. Protein product: CASSLASSVETQYF.

This rearrangement joins TRBV7-9 to TRBJ1-5; a weak D match, TRBD1 (5 bases). In germline, CDR1 is SEHNR, CDR2 FQNEAQ (reference sequence). Trimming stripped 2 bases from V and 11 bases from J, with 16 bases between. The length of the CDR3 is 14 residues. Here the CDR3 DNA reads TGTGCCAGCAGCTTACAGGGAGGAGAGTCGGCCCAGCATTTT. Encoded protein: CASSLQGGESAQHF.

The chain couples TRBV7-9 to TRBJ1-3; tentative D call: TRBD1 (5 bases). Trimming shortened V by 6 bases and J by 0 bases, and 12 bases separated the two germline ends. In germline, CDR1 is SEHNR, CDR2 FQNEAQ (reference sequence). This CDR3 spans 15 amino acids. The CDR3 coding sequence is TGTGCCAGCAGTACGGACACCTCCTCTGGAAACACCATATATTTT. Translation: CASSTDTSSGNTIYF.

The chain is built from TRBV12-3 or TRBV12-4 and TRBJ2-5; no reliable D call. V gave up 6 bases and J gave up 5 bases, with 10 bases separating them. The CDR3 spans 12 residues. The CDR3 loop is CASSRTGETQYF. CDR3 DNA: TGTGCCAGCAGCAGAACCGGGGAGACCCAGTACTTC.

The chain combines TRBV7-3 with TRBJ1-6; D is perhaps TRBD1 (6 bases). V lost 5 bases, J lost 9 bases, and 14 bases lay in between. The CDR3 is made up of 14 amino acids. Germline values: CDR1 SGHTA, CDR2 FQGTGA. CDR3 sequence (DNA): TGTGCCAGCAGCCCCGGGACAAGCAGTTCACCCCTCCACTTT. Its translation is CASSPGTSSSPLHF. The full variable domain, rest sourced from reference TRBV7-3 and TRBJ1-6, is GAGVSQTPSNKVTEKGKYVELRCDPISGHTALYWYRQSLGQGPEFLIYFQGTGAADDSGLPNDRFFAVRPEGSVSTLKIQRTERGDSAVYLCASSPGTSSSPLHFGNGTRLTVT.

The chain has TRBV5-1 and TRBJ2-3; 9 nucleotides agree with TRBD1. This CDR3 has 15 amino acids. The V and J ends lost 4 bases and 0 bases, in that order; junction bases with no gene match: 3. Germline values: CDR1 SGHRS, CDR2 YFSETQ. For the CDR3, the DNA is TGCGCCAGCAGCCCCGGACAGGGGAGCACAGATACGCAGTATTTT. Protein: CASSPGQGSTDTQYF. The full variable domain, with the rest looked up from reference TRBV5-1 and TRBJ2-3, is KAGVTQTPRYLIKTRGQQVTLSCSPISGHRSVSWYQQTPGQGLQFLFEYFSETQRNKGNFPGRFSGRQFSNSRSEMNVSTLELGDSALYLCASSPGQGSTDTQYFGPGTRLTVL.

The genes are TRBV4-2 and TRBJ2-3; TRBD2 matches 11 bases. The CDR3 has 16 residues. The trim removed 0 bases at V and 4 bases at J, leaving 3 bases unmatched. Germline CDR1 is LGHNA and CDR2 is YNFKEQ. The chain's CDR3 is CASSQDSGGVPDTQYF. The CDR3 DNA reads as TGTGCCAGCAGCCAAGATAGCGGGGGGGTCCCAGATACGCAGTATTTT.

The chain carries TRBV9 and TRBJ1-6; a weak D match, TRBD1 (5 bases). Germline V gene lookup returns CDR1 SGDLS and CDR2 YYNGEE. The CDR3 totals 17 residues. Between the trimmed V and J ends, which lost 0 bases and 2 bases, there was a span of 12 bases. CDR3 amino acids: CASSVGGGAPYNSPLHF. As DNA, the CDR3 is TGTGCCAGCAGCGTAGGGGGTGGGGCACCCTATAATTCACCCCTCCACTTT.

V and J are TRBV4-1 and TRBJ1-2; D perhaps matches TRBD1 (5 bases). V was shortened by 0 bases and J by 8 bases, with 19 bases between the two germline ends. CDR3 size: 16 residues. Germline V CDR1 and CDR2: MGHRA, YSYEKL. The CDR3: CASSQEGQGGAGGYTF. CDR3 nucleotides: TGCGCCAGCAGCCAAGAAGGGCAGGGAGGGGCTGGCGGCTACACCTTC.